This T cell receptor (beta chain) was captured by sequencing in a study of T cells in localized non-small cell lung cancer. Produced via immunoSEQ multiplex PCR; TCRdb's table is partial and in-frame only. The sample records tens of thousands of clones, roughly 90% being singletons. As to this clone: Its target is not known. The germline gene is not matched at one end of the junction; a read error may be the cause.

Germline CDR1 reads KGHSH; CDR2 reads LQKENI. The CDR3 loop spans 16 amino acids. Study results and caveats: There was higher T cell clonality in uninvolved adjacent lung than in tumor, and it was highest there. A higher density of T cells in blood coincided with extended overall survival. Heterogeneity within the tumor remains possible, as just one region underwent sequencing. For the top 100 tumor clones, a median roughly 56 also appeared in adjacent lung.

The gene calls are TRBV18 and TRBJ2-5, with D perhaps TRBD2 (5 bases). The input for sequencing was peripheral blood mononuclear cells, taken before any cancer treatment. This clonotype was sampled from a man aged 35 to 69 with stage III lung adenocarcinoma. The CDR3 is CASSPRELVDQVTQYF. CDR3 sequence (DNA): TGTGCCAGCTCACCAAGGGAGTTAGTGGATCAAGTGACCCAGTACTTC.